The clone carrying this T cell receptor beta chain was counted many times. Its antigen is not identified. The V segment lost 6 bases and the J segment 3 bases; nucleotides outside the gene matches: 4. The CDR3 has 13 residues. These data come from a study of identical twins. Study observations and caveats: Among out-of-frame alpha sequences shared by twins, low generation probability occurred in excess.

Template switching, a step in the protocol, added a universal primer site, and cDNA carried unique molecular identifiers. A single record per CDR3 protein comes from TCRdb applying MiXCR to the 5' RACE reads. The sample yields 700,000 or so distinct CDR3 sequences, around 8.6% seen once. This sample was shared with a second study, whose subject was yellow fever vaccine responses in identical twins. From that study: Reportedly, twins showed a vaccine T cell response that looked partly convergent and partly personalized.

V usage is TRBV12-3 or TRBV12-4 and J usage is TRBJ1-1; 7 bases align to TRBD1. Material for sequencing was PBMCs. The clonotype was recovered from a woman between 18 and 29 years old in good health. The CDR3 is CASRYRGDTEAFF. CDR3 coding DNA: TGTGCCAGCAGATACAGGGGCGACACTGAAGCTTTCTTT.